Shown below are 21 T cell receptor beta chains from a single sample sequenced in a study of cytomegalovirus exposure and HLA in healthy donors. A multiplex PCR was run with 60 Vbeta primers and 13 Jbeta primers. Generated by immunoSEQ multiplex PCR, the TCRdb table keeps only in-frame clones and is missing some. The data show roughly 190,000 clones, about four fifths seen once. The sample was PBMCs. These receptors all stem from a woman aged 45-65 years in good health and CMV-seronegative.

V and J are TRBV7-9 and TRBJ1-2; a possible D gene is TRBD1 (5 bases). The CDR3 covers 13 residues. The ends were cut back, 5 bases at V and 1 base at J, with 8 bases in the middle. CDR1 SEHNR and CDR2 FQNEAQ come from the germline V gene (reference sequence). The CDR3 DNA reads TGTGCCAGCAGCAGGGGAATTAACTATGGCTACACCTTC. Its translation: CASSRGINYGYTF.

The chain employs TRBV4-3 and TRBJ2-6; a weak D match, TRBD1 (7 bases). The V and J ends lost 3 bases and 2 bases respectively, with 14 bases between them. The CDR3 spans 17 residues. Germline loops: CDR1 LGHNA, CDR2 YSLEER. In DNA form, the CDR3 reads TGCGCCAGCAGCCACGAGTCAGGGGGGACTGGGGCCAACGTCCTGACTTTC. As protein: CASSHESGGTGANVLTF.

The V and J genes are TRBV28 and TRBJ1-4, with D possibly TRBD1 on 6 matching bases. The CDR3 runs to 15 residues. Germline lookup yields CDR1 MDHEN and CDR2 SYDVKM. V lost 7 bases, J lost 6 bases, and 18 bases lay in between. The CDR3 DNA sequence: TGTGCCAGCACCAGTATGACAGGAGGCTATGAAAAACTGTTTTTT. Its protein product is CASTSMTGGYEKLFF. The variable domain in full, completed from reference TRBV28 and TRBJ1-4, reads DVKVTQSSRYLVKRTGEKVFLECVQDMDHENMFWYRQDPGLGLRLIYFSYDVKMKEKGDIPEGYSVSREKKERFSLILESASTNQTSMYLCASTSMTGGYEKLFFGSGTQLSVL.

The V gene is TRBV19, the J gene TRBJ2-3, with D uncertain. The germline V gene has CDR1 LNHDA and CDR2 SQIVND (reference sequence). The CDR3 has 14 amino acids. The V end was cut by 6 bases, the J end by 6 bases, with 16 bases between. The CDR3 coding sequence is TGTGCCAGTAGGTCCTTGGGCTTCTGGGATACGCAGTATTTT. Its protein product is CASRSLGFWDTQYF.

This chain uses TRBV19 with TRBJ1-2; D is unclear. Germline lookup yields CDR1 LNHDA and CDR2 SQIVND (reference sequence). The CDR3 is made up of 14 amino acids. The V gene lost 5 bases and the J gene lost 0 bases, with 10 bases spanning the gap. Here the CDR3 reads CASSFRVPNYGYTF. In DNA, the CDR3 is TGTGCCAGTAGTTTTCGAGTGCCTAACTATGGCTACACCTTC. Full variable domain (remainder filled in from reference TRBV19 and TRBJ1-2): DGGITQSPKYLFRKEGQNVTLSCEQNLNHDAMYWYRQDPGQGLRLIYYSQIVNDFQKGDIAEGYSVSREKKESFPLTVTSAQKNPTAFYLCASSFRVPNYGYTFGSGTRLTVV.

The V gene is TRBV18, the J gene TRBJ2-1; D is uncertain. V shed 8 bases and J shed 1 base, with 9 bases lying between them. CDR3 length: 13 amino acids. Germline V gene sequence: CDR1 KGHSH, CDR2 LQKENI. This CDR3 is CASKVTSYNEQFF. The CDR3 nucleotides are TGTGCCAGCAAAGTGACTTCCTACAATGAGCAGTTCTTC.

The chain couples TRBV2 to TRBJ1-5; D not certain. The germline gives CDR1 SNHLY, CDR2 FYNNEI. V was shortened by 5 bases and J by 6 bases, with 14 bases between the two germline ends. The CDR3 loop spans 14 amino acids. Here the CDR3 DNA reads TGTGCCAGCAGTCCCTCGACGGCGGGTCAGCCCCAGCATTTT. Translation: CASSPSTAGQPQHF.

The chain couples TRBV29-1 to TRBJ1-1; D might be TRBD1 (6 bases). The CDR3 totals 15 residues. V lost 7 bases and J 1 base, leaving 19 bases between the germline ends. In germline, CDR1 is SQVTM, CDR2 ANQGSEA. As DNA, the CDR3 is TGCAGCGGGAAGGAGAAGGGACACGGGAACACTGAAGCTTTCTTT. Encoded protein: CSGKEKGHGNTEAFF.

The chain joins TRBV19 to TRBJ1-1, with D maybe TRBD1 (5 bases). V was trimmed by 5 bases and J by 2 bases, leaving 15 bases between them. The CDR3 is 15 amino acids. Germline-derived CDR1 and CDR2 are LNHDA and SQIVND (reference sequence). CDR3 DNA sequence: TGTGCCAGTAGTGCCCCGACAACAGGCAACACTGAAGCTTTCTTT. Translated: CASSAPTTGNTEAFF. The variable domain in full, completed from reference TRBV19 and TRBJ1-1, reads DGGITQSPKYLFRKEGQNVTLSCEQNLNHDAMYWYRQDPGQGLRLIYYSQIVNDFQKGDIAEGYSVSREKKESFPLTVTSAQKNPTAFYLCASSAPTTGNTEAFFGQGTRLTVV.

J is TRBJ2-1 and V is TRBV9; D is uncertain. The germline CDR1 and CDR2 sequences are SGDLS and YYNGEE. The CDR3 loop spans 13 amino acids. V was cut by 1 base and J by 7 bases, with 9 bases left in between. The CDR3 is CASSVPDSNEQFF. Written as DNA, the CDR3 is TGTGCCAGCAGCGTACCAGATTCAAATGAGCAGTTCTTC.

Of note for this clone: The same CDR3 can be traced to other DNA sequences in this sample. This sequence joins TRBV7-9 and TRBJ1-6; TRBD1 might be the D (5 bases). Germline CDR1 and CDR2: SEHNR and FQNEAQ (reference sequence). CDR3 length: 16 residues. With 5 bases removed from V and 0 bases from J, the gap between germline ends came to 11 bases. Written as DNA, the CDR3 is TGTGCCAGCAGCCCCTCAAGGGGCTCCTATAATTCACCCCTCCACTTT. This sequence encodes CASSPSRGSYNSPLHF.

This sequence joins TRBV7-2 and TRBJ2-2; D remains unclear. CDR3 length equals 12 residues. Germline CDR1 SGHTA, CDR2 FQGNSA. V was cut by 3 bases and J by 5 bases, with 4 bases left in between. In DNA, the CDR3 is TGTGCCAGCAGCTTCCAAACCGGGGAGCTGTTTTTT. This translates into CASSFQTGELFF.

In this sample, this clone turned up a few times. The chain couples TRBV28 to TRBJ2-7, with TRBD1 matching 8 bases. The trim removed 6 bases at V and 4 bases at J, leaving 8 bases unmatched. CDR1 is MDHEN and CDR2 is SYDVKM in the germline V gene. This CDR3 contains 14 residues. CDR3 sequence (DNA): TGTGCCAGCAGGCGACAGGGGTTTTCGTACGAGCAGTACTTC. This sequence encodes CASRRQGFSYEQYF. Full variable domain (missing parts from reference TRBV28 and TRBJ2-7): DVKVTQSSRYLVKRTGEKVFLECVQDMDHENMFWYRQDPGLGLRLIYFSYDVKMKEKGDIPEGYSVSREKKERFSLILESASTNQTSMYLCASRRQGFSYEQYFGPGTRLTVT.

This chain connects TRBV28 to TRBJ1-1; TRBD1 aligns across 7 bases. V gave up 2 bases and J gave up 1 base; unmatched junction bases: 1. The CDR3 sequence is 14 residues long. Germline CDR1 is MDHEN and CDR2 is SYDVKM. CDR3 DNA: TGTGCCAGCAGTTTAGCAGGGGGGAACACTGAAGCTTTCTTT. This gives the protein CASSLAGGNTEAFF. Full variable domain (rest looked up from reference TRBV28 and TRBJ1-1): DVKVTQSSRYLVKRTGEKVFLECVQDMDHENMFWYRQDPGLGLRLIYFSYDVKMKEKGDIPEGYSVSREKKERFSLILESASTNQTSMYLCASSLAGGNTEAFFGQGTRLTVV.

The V gene is TRBV6-4, the J gene TRBJ2-1; 10 nucleotides match TRBD1. From germline, CDR1 is MRHNA and CDR2 SNTAGT. V shed 4 bases, J shed 1 base, and the junction held 1 base outside the gene matches. This CDR3 has 15 amino acids. This CDR3 is CASSVDRGSYNEQFF. DNA for the CDR3: TGTGCCAGCAGTGTGGACAGGGGGTCCTACAATGAGCAGTTCTTC.

This clone has just a few counts. The chain uses TRBV5-1 and TRBJ2-3, with 8 bases aligning to TRBD1. Trimming at V came to 0 bases and at J to 0 bases, leaving 12 bases not matched to a gene. Germline CDR1 SGHRS, CDR2 YFSETQ. The CDR3 is 19 amino acids. The CDR3 bases are TGCGCCAGCAGCTTGGCCAGGGGGCTACCCGAACCTAGCACAGATACGCAGTATTTT. Protein: CASSLARGLPEPSTDTQYF.

The chain carries TRBV28 and TRBJ2-7; weak D call: TRBD1 (6 bases). CDR1 is MDHEN, CDR2 SYDVKM, per germline. Trimming took off 3 bases at V and 6 bases at J, with 15 bases between the two ends. The CDR3 loop spans 14 amino acids. CDR3 DNA sequence: TGTGCCAGCAGTTTTACCAGGGGCTCGGGCGAGCAGTACTTC. Translating gives CASSFTRGSGEQYF. The entire variable domain, with the rest obtained from reference TRBV28 and TRBJ2-7, is as follows: DVKVTQSSRYLVKRTGEKVFLECVQDMDHENMFWYRQDPGLGLRLIYFSYDVKMKEKGDIPEGYSVSREKKERFSLILESASTNQTSMYLCASSFTRGSGEQYFGPGTRLTVT.

V is TRBV15 and J is TRBJ2-5; 8 nucleotides line up with TRBD2. Germline assignment: CDR1 LNHNV and CDR2 YYDKDF (reference sequence). This CDR3 has 15 residues. The V segment lost 5 bases and the J segment 5 bases; nucleotides outside the gene matches: 10. For the CDR3, the DNA is TGTGCCACCAGCCCAGCGGGGGCGGACCGGGAGACCCAGTACTTC. Its protein is CATSPAGADRETQYF.

This clone was counted between two and nine times. The rearrangement links TRBV6-1 to TRBJ1-1; weak D call: TRBD1 (6 bases). Trimming took off 4 bases at V and 4 bases at J, with 13 bases between the two ends. This CDR3 is built from 14 residues. Germline-derived CDR1 and CDR2 are MNHNS and SASEGT. The CDR3 reads CASSVQGGSTEAFF. The CDR3 DNA is TGTGCCAGCAGTGTACAGGGAGGGAGCACTGAAGCTTTCTTT.

The V gene is TRBV10-3, the J gene TRBJ1-1; maybe TRBD1 (5 bases). CDR3 length: 12 amino acids. Trimming pared 3 bases from V and 8 bases from J, leaving 10 bases between. Germline CDR1 ENHRY, CDR2 SYGVKD. CDR3 sequence reads: CAISELEGEAFF. Here the CDR3 DNA reads TGTGCCATCAGTGAATTGGAGGGGGAAGCTTTCTTT.

The chain recombines TRBV4-2 with TRBJ1-2, with D maybe TRBD1 (6 bases). Trimming removed 0 bases from V and 2 bases from J, with 13 bases in between. Germline V gene lookup returns CDR1 LGHNA and CDR2 YNFKEQ. The CDR3 runs to 16 residues. CDR3 nucleotides: TGTGCCAGCAGCCAAGATAGAGGGGGTCGAAACTATGGCTACACCTTC. Its protein product is CASSQDRGGRNYGYTF.